The rows below give T cell receptor beta chains drawn from one sample of a study of blood T cell repertoires in COVID-19. The data were produced by immunoSEQ multiplex PCR, yet TCRdb's version contains in-frame clones alone and is incomplete. Here the sample spans around 480,000 clones, around 87% being singletons. The sequencing sample was made of PBMCs or T cells enriched from blood (not recorded which). The source is a woman in her late teens or twenties who had recovered from COVID-19. CDR3s include the opening cysteine and the closing phenylalanine or tryptophan. D genes are given only for firm matches. The size field is filled for only some rows; it gives once, few, many or a size class.

cdr3_length j_call v_call d_call clone_size cdr3_nt cdr3_aa
14 TRBJ1-5 TRBV19 NA NA TGTGCCAGTAGTATAGGACAGAGCAATCAGCCCCAGCATTTT CASSIGQSNQPQHF
13 TRBJ2-3 TRBV7-2 NA NA TGTGCCAGCAGCATATCCCGGGGGAATACGCAGTATTTT CASSISRGNTQYF
15 TRBJ1-5 TRBV6-6 NA NA TGTGCCAGCAGTTACTCTGAGGCAGCAGAACAGCCCCAGCATTTT CASSYSEAAEQPQHF
16 TRBJ1-5 TRBV25-1 NA few TGTGCCAGCAGTGAATATGGTCCAGGGGCTGGGCAGCCCCAGCATTTT CASSEYGPGAGQPQHF
14 TRBJ2-7 TRBV10-1 NA few TGCGCCAGCAGTGAGACCCTACAGGGCTACGAGCAGTACTTC CASSETLQGYEQYF
17 TRBJ1-5 TRBV28 TRBD1 NA TGTGCCAGCAGTTTGGGACAGGCAAGGGGTAACAGTCAGCCCCAGCATTTT CASSLGQARGNSQPQHF
10 TRBJ2-3 TRBV28 NA once TGTGCCACCCGAGGAGATACGCAGTATTTT CATRGDTQYF
13 TRBJ2-1 TRBV30 NA NA TGTGCCTGGAGTTCGGCCTGGGCCAATGAGCAGTTCTTC CAWSSAWANEQFF
14 TRBJ2-5 TRBV3-1/TRBV3-2 NA NA TGTGCCAGCAGCCAGGCAGGGGCTGGAGAGACCCAGTACTTC CASSQAGAGETQYF
12 TRBJ1-1 TRBV28 NA NA TGTGCCAGCAGTCTTCTGAACACTGAAGCTTTCTTT CASSLLNTEAFF
15 TRBJ1-2 TRBV6-5 NA NA TGTGCCAGCAGTTCCTCAGGGGTAGCTAACTATGGCTACACCTTC CASSSSGVANYGYTF